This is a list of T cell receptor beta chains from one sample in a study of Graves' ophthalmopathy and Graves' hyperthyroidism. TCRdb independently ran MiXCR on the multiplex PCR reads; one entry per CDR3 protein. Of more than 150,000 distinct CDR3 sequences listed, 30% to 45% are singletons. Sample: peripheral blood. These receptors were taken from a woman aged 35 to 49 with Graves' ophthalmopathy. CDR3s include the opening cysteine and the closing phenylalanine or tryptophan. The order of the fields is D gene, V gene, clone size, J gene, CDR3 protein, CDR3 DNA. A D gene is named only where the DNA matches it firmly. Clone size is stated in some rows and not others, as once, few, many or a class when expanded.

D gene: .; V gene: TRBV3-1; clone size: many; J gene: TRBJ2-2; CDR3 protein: CASSHNRAGELFF; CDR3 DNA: TGTGCCAGCAGCCATAATAGGGCCGGGGAGCTGTTTTTT
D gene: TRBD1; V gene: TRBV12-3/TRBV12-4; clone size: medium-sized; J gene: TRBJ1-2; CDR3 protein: CASSSTGGVYGYTF; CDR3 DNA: TGTGCCAGCAGTTCAACAGGGGGCGTCTATGGCTACACCTTC
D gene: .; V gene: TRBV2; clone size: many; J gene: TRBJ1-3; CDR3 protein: CARGVGGNTIYF; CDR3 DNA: TGTGCCCGGGGTGTAGGTGGAAACACCATATATTTT
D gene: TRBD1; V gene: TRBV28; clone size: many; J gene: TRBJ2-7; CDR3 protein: CASRTPGQGGYEQYF; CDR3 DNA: TGTGCCAGCAGAACCCCGGGACAGGGAGGATACGAGCAGTACTTC
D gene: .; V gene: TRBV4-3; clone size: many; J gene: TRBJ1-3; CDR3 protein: CASSQAGAPGNTIYF; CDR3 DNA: TGCGCCAGCAGCCAAGCGGGGGCTCCTGGAAACACCATATATTTT
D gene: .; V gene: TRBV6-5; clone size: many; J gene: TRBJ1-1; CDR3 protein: CASSYRGTNTEAFF; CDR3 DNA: TGTGCCAGCAGTTACAGGGGCACCAACACTGAAGCTTTCTTT
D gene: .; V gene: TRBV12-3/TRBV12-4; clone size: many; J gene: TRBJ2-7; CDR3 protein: CASRPGTNSYEQYF; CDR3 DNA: TGTGCCAGCAGACCCGGGACAAACTCCTACGAGCAGTACTTC
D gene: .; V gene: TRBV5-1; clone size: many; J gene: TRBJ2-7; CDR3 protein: CASSIDLYEQYF; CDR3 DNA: TGCGCCAGCAGCATAGACTTATACGAGCAGTACTTC
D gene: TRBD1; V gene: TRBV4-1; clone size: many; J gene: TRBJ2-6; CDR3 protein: CASSTGQVPSGANVLTF; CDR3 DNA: TGCGCCAGCAGCACCGGACAGGTACCCTCTGGGGCCAACGTCCTGACTTTC
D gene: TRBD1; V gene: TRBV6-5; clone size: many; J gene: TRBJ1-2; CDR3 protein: CASSYSDRVGYGYTF; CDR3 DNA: TGTGCCAGCAGTTACTCGGACAGGGTTGGCTATGGCTACACCTTC
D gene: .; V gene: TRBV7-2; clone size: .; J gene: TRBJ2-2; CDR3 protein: CASSLRGTHTGELFF; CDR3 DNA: TGTGCCAGCAGCTTGAGGGGGACCCACACCGGGGAGCTGTTTTTT
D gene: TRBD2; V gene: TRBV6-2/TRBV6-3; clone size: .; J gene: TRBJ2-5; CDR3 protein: CASSDPSGGLGETQYF; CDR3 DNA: TGTGCCAGCAGCGATCCAAGCGGGGGCCTCGGAGAGACCCAGTACTTC
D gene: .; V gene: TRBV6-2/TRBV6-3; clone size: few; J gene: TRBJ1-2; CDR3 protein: CASSSTWGWSNYGYTF; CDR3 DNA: TGTGCCAGCAGTTCCACCTGGGGTTGGTCGAACTATGGCTACACCTTC
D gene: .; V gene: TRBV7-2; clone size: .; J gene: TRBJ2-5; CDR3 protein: CASGLGSDRSETQYF; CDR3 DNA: TGTGCCAGCGGCTTGGGTAGCGATCGGTCAGAGACCCAGTACTTC
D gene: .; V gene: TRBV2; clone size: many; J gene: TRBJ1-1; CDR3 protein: CASSETGPMNTEAFF; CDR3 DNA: TGTGCCAGCAGTGAAACGGGTCCCATGAACACTGAAGCTTTCTTT
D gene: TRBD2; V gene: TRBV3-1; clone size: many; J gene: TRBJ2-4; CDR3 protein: CASSPREGENIQYF; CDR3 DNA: TGTGCCAGCAGCCCCCGGGAGGGAGAAAACATTCAGTACTTC
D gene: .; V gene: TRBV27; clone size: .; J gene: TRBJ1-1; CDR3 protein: CASRPETRESAFF; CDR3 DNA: TGTGCCAGCAGGCCAGAAACCCGGGAGTCAGCTTTCTTT
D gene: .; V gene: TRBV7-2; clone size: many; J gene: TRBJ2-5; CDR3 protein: CASSLTGQGGETQYF; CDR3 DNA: TGTGCCAGCAGCTTGACAGGGCAGGGAGGAGAGACCCAGTACTTC
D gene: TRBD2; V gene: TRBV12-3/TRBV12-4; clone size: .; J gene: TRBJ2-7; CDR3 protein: CASSLTGTSGSHEQYF; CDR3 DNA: TGTGCCAGCAGTTTAACGGGAACTAGCGGGAGTCACGAGCAGTACTTC
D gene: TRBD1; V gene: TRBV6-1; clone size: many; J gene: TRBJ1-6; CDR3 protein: CASSSQGLGSPLHF; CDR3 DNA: TGTGCCAGCAGCTCACAGGGGTTGGGCTCACCCCTCCACTTT
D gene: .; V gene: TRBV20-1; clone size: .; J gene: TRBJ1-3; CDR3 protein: CSARDDGNTIYF; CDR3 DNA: TGCAGTGCTAGAGATGACGGAAACACCATATATTTT
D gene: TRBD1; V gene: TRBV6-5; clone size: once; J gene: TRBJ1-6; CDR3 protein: CASSYGTGEVNSPLHF; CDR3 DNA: TGTGCCAGCAGTTACGGGACAGGGGAAGTTAATTCACCCCTCCACTTT
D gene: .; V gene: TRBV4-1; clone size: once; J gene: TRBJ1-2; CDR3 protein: CASNSQGTNYGYTF; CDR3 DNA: TGCGCCAGCAACTCACAGGGCACTAACTATGGCTACACCTTC
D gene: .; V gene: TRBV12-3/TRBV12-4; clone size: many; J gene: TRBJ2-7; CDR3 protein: CASSLGDGPYEQYF; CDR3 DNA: TGTGCCAGCAGTTTGGGGGACGGTCCCTACGAGCAGTACTTC
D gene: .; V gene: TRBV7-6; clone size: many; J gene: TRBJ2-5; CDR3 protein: CASSPWDTQETQYF; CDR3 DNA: TGTGCCAGCAGCCCCTGGGACACCCAAGAGACCCAGTACTTC
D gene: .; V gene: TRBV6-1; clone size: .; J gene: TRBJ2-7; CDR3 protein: CASSEYDYPEQYF; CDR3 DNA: TGTGCCAGCAGTGAATATGACTACCCCGAGCAGTACTTC
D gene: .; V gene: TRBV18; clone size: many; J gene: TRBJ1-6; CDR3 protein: CASSPLAGDDSPLHF; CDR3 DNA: TGTGCCAGCTCACCACTAGCCGGGGATGATTCACCCCTCCACTTT
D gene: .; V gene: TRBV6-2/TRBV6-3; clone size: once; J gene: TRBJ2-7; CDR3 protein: CASSYDSLSYEQYF; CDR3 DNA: TGTGCCAGCAGTTACGATAGCCTCTCCTACGAGCAGTACTTC
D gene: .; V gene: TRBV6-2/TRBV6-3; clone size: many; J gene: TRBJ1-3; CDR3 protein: CASSYREMGRSSGNTIYF; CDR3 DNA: TGTGCCAGCAGTTATCGCGAGATGGGACGGAGCTCTGGAAACACCATATATTTT
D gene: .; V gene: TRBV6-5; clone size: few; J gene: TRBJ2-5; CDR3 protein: CASSYVARETQYF; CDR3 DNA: TGTGCCAGCAGTTACGTGGCCCGGGAGACCCAGTACTTC
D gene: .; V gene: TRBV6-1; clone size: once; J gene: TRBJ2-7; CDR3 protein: CASSPEGLPRYEQYF; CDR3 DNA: TGTGCCAGCAGTCCCGAAGGCTTGCCGAGGTACGAGCAGTACTTC
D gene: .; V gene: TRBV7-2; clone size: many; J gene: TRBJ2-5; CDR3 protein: CASSPPGLGARETQYF; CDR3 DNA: TGTGCCAGCAGCCCACCGGGACTCGGAGCCCGAGAGACCCAGTACTTC
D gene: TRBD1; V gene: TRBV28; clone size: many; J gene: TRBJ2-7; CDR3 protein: CASSLLVGQYSYEQYF; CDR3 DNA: TGTGCCAGCAGTTTATTGGTGGGACAGTACTCCTACGAGCAGTACTTC
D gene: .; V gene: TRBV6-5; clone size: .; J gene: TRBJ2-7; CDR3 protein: CASSYSRGTSYEQYF; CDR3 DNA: TGTGCCAGCAGTTACTCGAGAGGGACCTCCTACGAGCAGTACTTC
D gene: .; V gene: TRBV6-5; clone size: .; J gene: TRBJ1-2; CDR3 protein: CASSYDNRGYGYTF; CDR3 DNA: TGTGCCAGCAGTTACGACAATAGGGGCTATGGCTACACCTTC
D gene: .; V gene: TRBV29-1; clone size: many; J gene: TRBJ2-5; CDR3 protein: CSVDALSAGSWETQYF; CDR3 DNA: TGCAGCGTTGACGCCCTTTCAGCAGGGAGCTGGGAGACCCAGTACTTC
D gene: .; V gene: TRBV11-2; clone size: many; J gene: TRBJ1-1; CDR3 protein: CASSFYAEAFF; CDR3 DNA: TGTGCCAGCAGCTTTTACGCTGAAGCTTTCTTT
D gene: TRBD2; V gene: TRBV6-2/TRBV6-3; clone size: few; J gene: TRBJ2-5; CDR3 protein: CATHRGLADYF; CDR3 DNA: TGTGCCACTCACCGCGGGCTAGCGGATTACTTC
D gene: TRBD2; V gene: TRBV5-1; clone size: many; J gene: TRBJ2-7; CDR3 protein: CASSPGTSGRWPYEQYF; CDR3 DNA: TGCGCCAGCAGCCCCGGGACTAGCGGGAGGTGGCCCTACGAGCAGTACTTC
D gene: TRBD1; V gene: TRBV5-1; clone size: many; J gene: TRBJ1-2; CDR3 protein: CASSPAPYYRDSNSNYGYTF; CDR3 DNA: TGCGCCAGCAGCCCTGCTCCTTACTACCGGGACAGCAATTCTAACTATGGCTACACCTTC
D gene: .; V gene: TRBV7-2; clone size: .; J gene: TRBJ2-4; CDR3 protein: CASSLAGGIQYF; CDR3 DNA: TGTGCCAGCAGCTTAGCCGGAGGCATTCAGTACTTC
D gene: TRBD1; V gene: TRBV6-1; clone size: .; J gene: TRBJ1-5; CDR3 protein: CASTAPRDRGVTQPQHF; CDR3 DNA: TGTGCCAGCACCGCCCCTCGGGACAGGGGTGTTACTCAGCCCCAGCATTTT
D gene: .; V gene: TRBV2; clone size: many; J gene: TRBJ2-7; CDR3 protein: CASSEGGGGYEQYF; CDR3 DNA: TGTGCCAGCAGTGAAGGGGGAGGGGGTTACGAGCAGTACTTC
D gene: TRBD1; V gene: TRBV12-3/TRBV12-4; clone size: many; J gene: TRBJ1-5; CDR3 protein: CASSPNRGWNQPQHF; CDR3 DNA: TGTGCCAGCAGCCCTAACAGGGGGTGGAATCAGCCCCAGCATTTT
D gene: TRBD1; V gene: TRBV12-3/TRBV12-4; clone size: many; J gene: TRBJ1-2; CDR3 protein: CASSEYRGTNYGYTF; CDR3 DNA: TGTGCCAGCAGTGAATACAGGGGGACTAACTATGGCTACACCTTC
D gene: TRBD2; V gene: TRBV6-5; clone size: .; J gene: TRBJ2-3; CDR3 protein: CASSFGHGGSTDTQYF; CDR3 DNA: TGTGCCAGCAGTTTCGGACACGGGGGGAGCACAGATACGCAGTATTTT
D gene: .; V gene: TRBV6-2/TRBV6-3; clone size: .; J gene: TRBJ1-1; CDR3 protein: CASSLRQAQSHTEAFF; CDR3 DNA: TGTGCCAGCAGTTTGAGGCAGGCGCAAAGTCACACTGAAGCTTTCTTT
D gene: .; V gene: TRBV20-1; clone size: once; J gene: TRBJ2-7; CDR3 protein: CSARVGGVGSEQYF; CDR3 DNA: TGCAGTGCTAGAGTGGGGGGAGTGGGTTCCGAGCAGTACTTC
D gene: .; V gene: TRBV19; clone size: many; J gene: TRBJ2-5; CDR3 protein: CASTPGGSETQYF; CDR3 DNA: TGTGCCAGTACTCCGGGGGGCAGTGAGACCCAGTACTTC
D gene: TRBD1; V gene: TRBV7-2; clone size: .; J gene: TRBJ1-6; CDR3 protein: CASSRGTGWNSPLHF; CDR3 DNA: TGTGCCAGCAGCCGGGGGACAGGTTGGAATTCACCCCTCCACTTT
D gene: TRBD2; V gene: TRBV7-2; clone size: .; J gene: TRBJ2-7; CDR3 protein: CASSPGLAGGGEQYF; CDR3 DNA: TGTGCCAGCAGCCCGGGACTAGCGGGGGGAGGCGAGCAGTACTTC
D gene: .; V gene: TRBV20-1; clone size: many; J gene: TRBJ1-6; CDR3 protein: CSAAPATSSRRPPLHF; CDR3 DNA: TGCAGTGCCGCACCGGCGACTTCTTCCCGCAGGCCACCCCTCCACTTT
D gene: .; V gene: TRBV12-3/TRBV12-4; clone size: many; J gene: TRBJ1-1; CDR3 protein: CASNQNEDTEAFF; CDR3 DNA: TGTGCCAGCAACCAAAACGAGGACACTGAAGCTTTCTTT
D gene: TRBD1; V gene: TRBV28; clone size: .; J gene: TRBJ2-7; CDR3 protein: CASSFRGWREQYF; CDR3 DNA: TGTGCCAGCAGTTTCAGGGGGTGGCGCGAGCAGTACTTC
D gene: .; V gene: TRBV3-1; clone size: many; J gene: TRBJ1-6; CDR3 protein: CASSPRGDYNSPLHF; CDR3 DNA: TGTGCCAGCAGCCCTAGGGGGGATTATAATTCACCCCTCCACTTT
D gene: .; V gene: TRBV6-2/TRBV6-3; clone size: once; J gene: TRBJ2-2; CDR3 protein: CASGPPRDGDTGELFF; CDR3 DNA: TGTGCCAGCGGGCCTCCCCGGGACGGTGACACCGGGGAGCTGTTTTTT
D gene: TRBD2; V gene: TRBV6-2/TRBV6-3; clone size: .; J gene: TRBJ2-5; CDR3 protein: CASSKTGTSGQETQYF; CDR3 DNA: TGTGCCAGCAGCAAGACCGGGACTAGCGGTCAAGAGACCCAGTACTTC
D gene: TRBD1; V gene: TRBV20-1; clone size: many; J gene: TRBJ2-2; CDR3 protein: CSARFAFGTVNTGELFF; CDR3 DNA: TGCAGTGCTCGGTTTGCTTTCGGGACAGTGAACACCGGGGAGCTGTTTTTT
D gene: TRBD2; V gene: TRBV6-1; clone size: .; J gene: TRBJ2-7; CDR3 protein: CASSSPESSGYEQYF; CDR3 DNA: TGTGCCAGCAGCAGCCCGGAGTCTAGCGGTTACGAGCAGTACTTC